This TCR beta chain was sequenced during a study of tumor-infiltrating lymphocytes in primary liver carcinoma. The germline V gene encodes CDR1 MNHNS and CDR2 SASEGT. CDR3 length equals 16 residues. TCR beta cDNA came from approximately 540 ng total RNA, primed with a constant-region primer. Employing slightly modified ARM-PCR, three nested multiplex PCR rounds were run, and these gave rise to the TCR beta libraries. Forward primers for TRBV1-TRBV30 and a C-beta reverse primer served the first two PCR rounds, at approximately 10 cycles each. TCRdb recomputed calls from the multiplex PCR reads with MiXCR, one row per CDR3 protein. The data hold approximately 190,000 distinct CDR3 sequences, with approximately 86% observed a single time. The study co-extracted DNA and RNA from around 20-30 mg of unsorted bulk tissue. Chronic HBV infection, untreated so far, was present in the patients. Five separate regions of each tumor underwent sampling.

Note on this clonotype: The junction departs from the called germline gene at one end, perhaps through a read error.

This clonotype originated in a man in his forties with primary liver carcinoma and hepatitis B virus infection. J is TRBJ2-7 and V is TRBV6-1; D possibly uses TRBD1 or TRBD2 (7 bases each). Sequencing was carried out using tumor tissue from primary liver carcinoma. The CDR3 is CASREDPGGGSYEHYF. In nucleotides, the CDR3 is TGTGCCAGCCGTGAGGATCCAGGGGGGGGCTCCTACGAGCATTACTTC.